This T cell receptor (beta chain) appears in the sequencing data of a study of blood T cell repertoires in COVID-19. Study-wide background: The samples span acute and convalescent COVID-19 from the United States, Italy and Spain. T cells, B-cell-depleted T cells, or PBMCs provided the cDNA or gDNA that served as material.

The authors' processing: Estimates of nucleated cell counts were drawn from the amplification of reference gene primers. Method: immunoSEQ multiplex PCR; TCRdb's copy keeps in-frame clones and lacks some. Clonal size and the V and J genes are those of that table, whereas D and trimming came from the DNA. The data show 140,000 to 150,000 clones, around nine tenths seen once. The CDR3 contains 14 residues. Germline V gene lookup returns CDR1 SGHTA and CDR2 FQGNSA. The V gene end was trimmed by 5 bases and the J gene end by 5 bases; junction bases not matched to a gene: 5. The sequenced sample was peripheral blood. This TCR came from a human donor in a cohort sampled during active COVID-19. The rearrangement joins TRBV7-2 to TRBJ2-2, with TRBD1 identical over 7 bases. The CDR3, as DNA: TGTGCCAGCAGCAAAGACAGGGTTACCGGGGAGCTGTTTTTT. Amino acid sequence: CASSKDRVTGELFF.